The clone carrying this TCR beta chain has a handful of counts. CDR3 length equals 12 residues. Deletions cut 0 bases from V and 11 bases from J, with 10 bases between. In germline, CDR1 is MRHNA, CDR2 SNTAGT. The sample originates from a study of blood T cell repertoires in COVID-19. Categorization into cohorts depended on clinical history that participants reported. Only in-frame clones appear in the TCRdb table, and some are missing; sequencing was by immunoSEQ multiplex PCR. The sample holds a few hundred thousand clones, 80% to 85% seen once. The chain joins TRBV6-4 to TRBJ1-1; D remains unclear. The TCR was taken from a man aged 50-60 years who had recovered from COVID-19. The sample consisted of PBMCs or T cells enriched from blood (not recorded which). The CDR3 nucleotides read TGTGCCAGCAGTGACTCGACCGGGGAGGCTTTCTTT. Protein product: CASSDSTGEAFF.